The 9 T cell receptor beta chains below come from one sample, sequenced in a study of tumor-infiltrating lymphocytes in primary liver carcinoma. Co-extraction of RNA and DNA was performed on roughly 17-32 mg of unsorted bulk tissue. With a constant-region primer, TCR beta cDNA was made from 400 to 550 ng of total RNA. It was through three nested multiplex PCR rounds of slightly modified ARM-PCR that TCR beta libraries arose. In the first two PCR rounds, TRBV1-TRBV30 forward primers were paired with a C-beta reverse primer, and each round lasted roughly 9 cycles. From the multiplex PCR reads, TCRdb called clonotypes with MiXCR, one entry per CDR3 protein. The table includes about 74,000 distinct CDR3 sequences, 60% to 75% detected once. Sample: liver tumor tissue from sampling region 4. Subset meaning: tumor region T4, right-lateral pole. All receptors derive from a man between 35 and 55 years old with primary liver carcinoma and hepatitis B virus infection.

With respect to this clonotype: A much larger clonotype is one base distant, so this may be a read error. The V gene is TRBV24-1, the J gene TRBJ1-5; D gene unclear. This CDR3 has 12 amino acids. Germline loops: CDR1 KGHDR, CDR2 SFDVKD. The CDR3: CATSDGFGPRHF. CDR3 DNA sequence: TGTGCCACCAGTGACGGTTTTGGGCCCCGGCATTTT.

In this sample, this clonotype turned up a few times. This may come from a read error, since a much larger clone is one base off. CDR3 DNA sequence: TGTGTCAGCAGCCGACTAGCGGGAGGTAAAGATACGCAGTATTTT. Protein: CVSSRLAGGKDTQYF. The V and J genes are TRBV5-6 and TRBJ2-3; 13 bases align to TRBD2. The CDR3 consists of 15 residues. The germline V gene encodes CDR1 SGHDT and CDR2 YYEEEE.

On this clonotype itself: A read error may account for a junction end that differs from germline. This chain links TRBV7-6 with TRBJ2-7; 7 bases line up with TRBD2. Germline lookup yields CDR1 SGHVS and CDR2 FNYEAQ. The CDR3 sequence is 17 residues long. The CDR3 nucleotides are TGTACCAGCAGCCTTTACTCCGGGACTACAAGCTCCTACGAGCAGTACTTC. This gives the protein CTSSLYSGTTSSYEQYF.

The chain has TRBV6-5 and TRBJ1-1, with D tentatively TRBD1 (5 bases). Germline assignment: CDR1 MNHEY and CDR2 SVGAGI. The CDR3 sequence is 13 residues long. V lost 10 bases, J lost 8 bases, and 20 bases lay in between. The chain's CDR3 is CANSSSRVGEAFF. The DNA of the CDR3 is TGTGCCAATAGTTCCAGCAGGGTCGGGGAAGCTTTCTTT.

The chain recombines TRBV4-1 with TRBJ2-2, with D perhaps TRBD2 (6 bases). V was clipped by 10 bases and J by 8 bases, with 23 bases between them. Germline CDR1 reads MGHRA; CDR2 reads YSYEKL. The CDR3 is 15 residues long. CDR3 sequence: CANSLARDVTGELFF. The CDR3 DNA reads as TGCGCCAACAGTCTAGCGAGAGATGTCACAGGGGAGCTGTTTTTT.

A remark on this clonotype: An end of the junction differs from the germline gene, which may be a read error. The chain combines TRBV12-3 or TRBV12-4 with TRBJ2-1; 13 bases are a match to TRBD2. The CDR3 covers 14 residues. In DNA, the CDR3 is TGTGCCAGCAGCCGGACTAGCGGGAGCAGTGAGCGGTTCTTC. This translates into CASSRTSGSSERFF.

The sample holds many counts of this clonotype. V usage is TRBV6-1 and J usage is TRBJ1-5; 7 positions match TRBD1. The CDR3 is 17 residues long. V lost 3 bases and J lost 0; bases outside the gene matches: 8. The germline V gene encodes CDR1 MNHNS and CDR2 SASEGT. The CDR3 sequence: CASSDPGTVYSNQPQHF. CDR3 DNA: TGTGCCAGCAGTGATCCCGGGACAGTTTATAGCAATCAGCCCCAGCATTTT.

In the case of this clonotype: A read error may explain this, as a much larger clone is one base away. The chain uses TRBV5-4 and TRBJ1-5; possibly TRBD1 for D (6 bases). Trimming removed 5 bases from V and 9 bases from J, with 12 bases in between. The CDR3 runs 12 residues. Germline V gene data show CDR1 as SGHNT and CDR2 as YYREEE (reference sequence). The CDR3 region has the DNA TGTGCCAGCAGTACCCAAGGGGGGCCCCAGCATTTT. Translated: CASSTQGGPQHF.

Points on this clonotype: Its ends do not fully match the called genes, so a read error is possible. V gene TRBV28 combines with J gene TRBJ2-7; D is uncertain. Germline V gene sequence: CDR1 MDHEN, CDR2 SYDVKM. The CDR3 loop spans 12 amino acids. DNA for the CDR3: TGTGCCAGTAGTTCGACGACCTACGAGCAGTGCTTC. It specifies CASSSTTYEQCF.